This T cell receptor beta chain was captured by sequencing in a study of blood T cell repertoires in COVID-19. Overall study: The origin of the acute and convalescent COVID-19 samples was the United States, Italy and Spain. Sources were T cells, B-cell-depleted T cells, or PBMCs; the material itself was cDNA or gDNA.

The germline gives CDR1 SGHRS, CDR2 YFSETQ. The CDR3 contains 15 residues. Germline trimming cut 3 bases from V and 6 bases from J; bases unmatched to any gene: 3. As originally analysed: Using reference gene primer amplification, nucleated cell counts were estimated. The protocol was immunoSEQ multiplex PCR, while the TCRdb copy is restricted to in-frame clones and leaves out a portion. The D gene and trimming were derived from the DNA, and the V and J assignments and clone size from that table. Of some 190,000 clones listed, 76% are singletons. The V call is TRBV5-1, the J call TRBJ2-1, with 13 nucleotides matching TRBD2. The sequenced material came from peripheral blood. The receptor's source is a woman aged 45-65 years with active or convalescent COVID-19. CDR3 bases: TGCGCCAGCAGCTCTGGACTAGCGGGAGTCAATGAGCAGTTCTTC. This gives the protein CASSSGLAGVNEQFF.